This TCR beta chain derives from a study of OX40 agonist ivuxolimab in advanced cancers. In terms of the full investigation: Ivuxolimab was an agonistic, fully human IgG2 monoclonal antibody directed against OX40 (CD134), a costimulatory receptor. The paper covers the monotherapy dose-escalation part of the phase I ivuxolimab trial, which included N ≈ 50 patients. Prior anti-PD-1, anti-PD-L1 or anti-CTLA-4 therapy was permitted, and approximately 41% of dose-escalation patients had received checkpoint inhibitors. Of the approximately 53 patients in dose escalation, about 20 had hepatocellular carcinoma, roughly 15 had melanoma, 9 had renal cell carcinoma and 9 had head and neck cancer. A male proportion of roughly 80% and a mean age of about 60 years, ranging from roughly 20 to 80, were recorded for the dose-escalation cohort. Intravenous ivuxolimab was administered to patients every 2 weeks at six dose levels: 0.01, 0.1, 0.3, 1.5, 3 and 10 mg/kg. The point of sequencing TCRbeta in the periphery was to test whether ivuxolimab changed TCR sequence diversity and drove clonal T-cell expansion. Partial responses occurred in three dose-escalation patients: two with cutaneous melanoma and one with hepatocellular carcinoma. Study-level results and caveats: At doses of 0.1 to 3.0 mg/kg, clonal expansion of both CD4+ and CD8+ blood T cells was observed from baseline to week 6. Low levels of normalized T-cell clonal expansion were also seen in some patients who did not respond. The antigen specificity of the clonally expanded peripheral T cells was not determined. After ivuxolimab, more expanded clones were found on average in CD8+ T cells than in CD4+ T cells. In the 0.1-3.0 mg/kg groups, partial responders had among the lowest normalized peripheral clonal expansion, particularly in CD8+ T cells.

The trial excluded patients who had a history of autoimmune disease or were on systemic immunosuppression. Peripheral blood for TCR sequencing was drawn from every dose cohort at baseline, at cycle 4 day 1 and at cycle 7 day 1. Samples were obtained from an open-label, multicenter, first-in-human phase I dose-escalation trial of ivuxolimab. Adults with locally advanced or metastatic melanoma, renal cell carcinoma, hepatocellular carcinoma or head and neck squamous cell carcinoma were enrolled in the trial. Before TCR sequencing, CD4+ T cells and CD8+ T cells were sorted from peripheral blood as separate populations. From cysteine to phenylalanine, the CDR3 is 14 amino acids long. Just the 42-base CDR3 DNA is kept, in frame starting at base 1. V drops 1 base and J drops 5 bases, leaving 12 bases in between. Sequences SGHRS (CDR1) and YFSETQ (CDR2) are obtained from the germline V gene. Genomic DNA was isolated from the sorted cells so that the TCRbeta CDR3 region could be sequenced. The immunoSEQ Assay was used for sequencing of TCRbeta CDR3 regions. TCRdb limited this immuneACCESS table to in-frame rearrangements with V and J called. A share of clones is missing; checked studies link under half to unresolved V genes, and the rest is unexplained. For this sample the table gives 57,000 or so clones, of which 84% were detected only once. The leading ten clones occupy less than 0.85% of the sample.

A word on this clone: No antigen is known for it. Base qualities are not at hand, and no much larger clone is one base apart.

In this chain, TRBV5-1 is recombined with TRBJ2-5; TRBD2 is a possible D gene, resting on 5 matching bases. This specimen consisted of CD4+ or CD8+ T cells sorted from blood, obtained in a trial of the OX40 agonist ivuxolimab. The TCR comes from an adult with an advanced solid tumor such as melanoma, head and neck, liver or kidney cancer. The CDR3 region: CASSLIGGEETQYF. The nucleotide sequence reads TGCGCCAGCAGCTTGATTGGAGGAGAGGAGACCCAGTACTTC.